Each of the 15 T cell receptor beta chains below was sequenced from the same sample in a study of monozygotic twins with inflammatory bowel disease. Using the 5' RACE reads, TCRdb records one entry per CDR3 protein without DNA. This repertoire comprises roughly 90,000 distinct CDR3 sequences; its ten largest clones make up less than 7.5%. Source material: blood. Source of these receptors: a human donor with ulcerative colitis or Crohn's disease, or a healthy co-twin of an affected twin (not recorded which).

This chain uses TRBV5-1 with TRBJ1-5; absent DNA, TCRdb's TRBD1 call cannot be checked. Per the germline V gene, CDR1 is SGHRS and CDR2 is YFSETQ. The CDR3 has 14 amino acids. This CDR3 reads CASSLGTGDQPQHF.

The chain links TRBV29-1 to TRBJ2-1; without DNA, the TCRdb call of TRBD2 cannot be checked. The length of the CDR3 is 14 residues. CDR1 SQVTM and CDR2 ANQGSEA come from the germline V gene. CDR3 sequence: CSVSGEGIGVEQFF.

This chain connects TRBV7-2 to TRBJ2-5; TCRdb's assignment of TRBD1 cannot be checked, as there is no DNA. Germline V gene data show CDR1 as SGHTA and CDR2 as FQGNSA. The CDR3 has 14 residues. The CDR3: CASSPGQAQETQYF.

The chain combines TRBV12-3 or TRBV12-4 with TRBJ2-5; the TRBD1 assignment by TCRdb is unverifiable without DNA. This CDR3 is built from 14 residues. The CDR3 protein is CASSFMGGPETQYF.

V usage is TRBV11-1 and J usage is TRBJ2-3; the D gene TCRdb calls, TRBD1, cannot be checked with no DNA. Germline CDR1 and CDR2: SGHAT and FQDESV (reference sequence). The CDR3 runs 15 residues. CDR3 sequence: CASSFRQGVVDTQYF.

The chain uses TRBV20-1 and TRBJ2-1; the TCRdb call, TRBD2, lacks DNA for checking. Germline CDR1 DFQATT, CDR2 SNEGSKA (reference sequence). The CDR3 covers 15 residues. This CDR3 reads CSARSPYRSYNEQFF.

V gene TRBV5-1 combines with J gene TRBJ2-3; TCRdb gives TRBD1 as the D gene, but with no DNA this cannot be confirmed. The germline gives CDR1 SGHRS, CDR2 YFSETQ. The CDR3 loop spans 13 amino acids. The CDR3 sequence: CASSLGSGTAQYF.

This rearrangement joins TRBV10-3 to TRBJ1-2; TCRdb picks TRBD1, but there is no DNA to check that call. CDR1 and CDR2 from the germline V gene are ENHRY and SYGVKD. CDR3 length: 16 residues. The CDR3 protein is CAIGGPGQGTNYGYTF.

This rearrangement joins TRBV10-3 to TRBJ1-2. Germline CDR1 is ENHRY and CDR2 is SYGVKD. This CDR3 spans 15 amino acids. This CDR3 is CAISESAGPNYGYTF.

V usage is TRBV5-1 and J usage is TRBJ2-6; the TRBD1 assignment by TCRdb is unverifiable without DNA. Germline V CDR1 and CDR2: SGHRS, YFSETQ. This CDR3 comprises 16 residues. CDR3 amino acids: CASSDPTGPGANVLTF.

This sequence joins TRBV29-1 and TRBJ1-2; TCRdb indicates TRBD1, and absent DNA this call remains unverified. The CDR3 extends over 12 amino acids. Germline CDR1 reads SQVTM; CDR2 reads ANQGSEA. The CDR3 here is CSVEEGGYGYTF.

This chain uses TRBV15 with TRBJ1-3. Germline CDR1 LNHNV, CDR2 YYDKDF (reference sequence). The CDR3 length is 13 residues. The CDR3 sequence: CATSRVLGNTIYF.

J is TRBJ1-1 and V is TRBV20-1; the TCRdb D gene call, TRBD1, has no DNA to confirm it. The V gene's germline CDR1 is DFQATT and CDR2 SNEGSKA (reference sequence). This CDR3 region has 12 residues. CDR3 loop: CSARGTGIEAFF.

The rearrangement uses TRBV11-2 and TRBJ2-1; with no DNA, the TCRdb D assignment of TRBD2 cannot be verified. CDR1 and CDR2 (germline): SGHAT, FQNNGV. CDR3 length equals 15 residues. The CDR3 loop is CASSTSGGSYNEQFF.

This chain connects TRBV6-1 to TRBJ1-4; TCRdb picks TRBD1, but there is no DNA to check that call. CDR3 length: 18 residues. CDR1 and CDR2 from the germline V gene are MNHNS and SASEGT. CDR3 amino acids: CASAREGQGAATNEILFF.